Listed here are 30 T cell receptor beta chains from one sample, sequenced in a study of T cell repertoires in cytomegalovirus infection. TCRdb used MiXCR to reprocess the reads, holding one entry per CDR3 protein. The table lists roughly 240,000 distinct CDR3 sequences, about 7% of them singletons. Sequenced material: PBMCs. All receptors come from a human donor in good health (CMV status not recorded). Some clones in this sample may be carry-over from other donors' samples.

This clonotype has a handful of counts. The chain combines TRBV27 with TRBJ2-3; D call uncertain. V was cut by 8 bases and J by 3 bases, with 12 bases left in between. The CDR3 is 13 residues long. The germline CDR1 and CDR2 sequences are MNHEY and SMNVEV (reference sequence). The CDR3 DNA reads TGTGCCAGCCGTCGTCGAGTAACAGATACGCAGTATTTT. Translation: CASRRRVTDTQYF.

In this sample, this clonotype turned up many times. V gene TRBV28 combines with J gene TRBJ1-2, with TRBD1 identical over 9 bases. V was pared by 2 bases and J by 8 bases, with 3 bases of the junction left unmatched. The CDR3 covers 13 residues. The germline V gene has CDR1 MDHEN and CDR2 SYDVKM. The CDR3 loop reads CASSLMGTGGYTF. The CDR3 DNA is TGTGCCAGCAGTTTAATGGGGACAGGGGGCTACACCTTC.

There are many counts of this clonotype. The rearrangement links TRBV19 to TRBJ1-1; D may be TRBD1 (5 bases). The CDR3 is 12 amino acids. The germline gives CDR1 LNHDA, CDR2 SQIVND (reference sequence). Between the trimmed V and J ends, which lost 8 bases and 3 bases, there was a span of 10 bases. CDR3 loop: CASRDGYTEAFF. The CDR3 coding sequence is TGTGCCAGTCGGGACGGATACACTGAAGCTTTCTTT.

This clonotype showed up just a few times. J is TRBJ2-7 and V is TRBV20-1, with 9 bases matching TRBD1. Germline V gene lookup returns CDR1 DFQATT and CDR2 SNEGSKA (reference sequence). J was trimmed by 8 bases and V by 0 bases; bases with no gene match: 11. The CDR3 has 15 residues. CDR3 nucleotide sequence: TGCAGTGCTAGAGATCATTCCGGGACAGGGTTGAAGCAGTACTTC. Translated, it gives CSARDHSGTGLKQYF.

This clonotype was observed a handful of times. The chain combines TRBV7-9 with TRBJ2-5, with a weak D call TRBD2 (6 bases). V lost 0 bases, J lost 1 base, and 15 bases lay in between. The germline V gene has CDR1 SEHNR and CDR2 FQNEAQ (reference sequence). The CDR3 loop spans 17 amino acids. The DNA for the CDR3 is TGTGCCAGCAGCTTAGCTGGAATAGCGGTGCTCCAAGAGACCCAGTACTTC. It is translated as CASSLAGIAVLQETQYF. The variable domain in full, with the rest retrieved from reference TRBV7-9 and TRBJ2-5, is DTGVSQNPRHKITKRGQNVTFRCDPISEHNRLYWYRQTLGQGPEFLTYFQNEAQLEKSRLLSDRFSAERPKGSFSTLEIQRTEQGDSAMYLCASSLAGIAVLQETQYFGPGTRLLVL.

This clonotype has only a few counts. The V gene is TRBV2, the J gene TRBJ1-2, with 8 bases aligning to TRBD1. Germline assignment: CDR1 SNHLY and CDR2 FYNNEI. J gave up 4 bases and V 6 bases, and 10 bases lay outside the gene matches. CDR3 size: 15 residues. The chain's CDR3 is CASSIQNQGAYGYTF. The CDR3 coding sequence is TGTGCCAGCAGCATACAGAATCAGGGGGCCTATGGCTACACCTTC. The full variable domain, completed using reference TRBV2 and TRBJ1-2, is EPEVTQTPSHQVTQMGQEVILRCVPISNHLYFYWYRQILGQKVEFLVSFYNNEISEKSEIFDDQFSVERPDGSNFTLKIRSTKLEDSAMYFCASSIQNQGAYGYTFGSGTRLTVV.

This clonotype appeared many times. V is TRBV25-1 and J is TRBJ2-7; D gene uncertain. The germline CDR1 and CDR2 sequences are MGHDK and SYGVNS. V gave up 4 bases and J gave up 4 bases, with 14 bases separating them. The CDR3 contains 14 residues. The CDR3 loop reads CASSALLDVYEQYF. The CDR3, as DNA: TGTGCCAGCAGTGCACTTCTAGATGTGTACGAGCAGTACTTC.

This clonotype was recorded at least ten times. This chain joins TRBV14 and TRBJ2-2; 9 bases agree with TRBD2. CDR1 is SGHDN, CDR2 FVKESK, per germline. The V and J ends lost 0 bases and 1 base, in that order; junction bases with no gene match: 6. The CDR3 is 18 amino acids. CDR3 nucleotides: TGTGCCAGCAGCCAAGAGAGTCTAGCGGGGTTGAACACCGGGGAGCTGTTTTTT. Amino acid sequence: CASSQESLAGLNTGELFF.

CDR3 sequence (DNA): TGTGCCAGCAGTGAAGTGGGCAGGGGAGGAGATACGCAGTATTTT. The encoded protein is CASSEVGRGGDTQYF. The V call is TRBV25-1, the J call TRBJ2-3; D is possibly TRBD1 or TRBD2 (6 bases each). V lost 2 bases to trimming and J lost 5 bases, with 14 bases between them. CDR1 MGHDK and CDR2 SYGVNS come from the germline V gene. The CDR3 sequence is 15 residues long.

This clonotype was counted at least ten times. The chain recombines TRBV19 with TRBJ1-5, with 9 positions matching TRBD1. Germline V gene data show CDR1 as LNHDA and CDR2 as SQIVND (reference sequence). CDR3 length equals 16 residues. V lost 5 bases, J lost 3 bases, and 8 bases stayed unmatched. CDR3 bases: TGTGCCAGTAGTGACAGTACAGGGGGCTTCAATCAGCCCCAGCATTTT. Protein: CASSDSTGGFNQPQHF.

This clonotype was detected ten times or more. The chain couples TRBV12-3 or TRBV12-4 to TRBJ1-5, with a weak D call TRBD1 (6 bases). Trimming took off 6 bases at V and 2 bases at J, with 14 bases between the two ends. The CDR3 has 15 amino acids. CDR3 region: CASRPPGGRNQPQHF. The CDR3 DNA is TGTGCCAGCAGGCCTCCCGGGGGCCGCAATCAGCCCCAGCATTTT.

Many counts were recorded for this clonotype. The chain joins TRBV6-2 or TRBV6-3 to TRBJ1-6; TRBD1 is a possible D gene (6 bases). V was pared by 0 bases and J by 4 bases, with 7 bases between. Germline lookup yields CDR1 MNHEY and CDR2 SVGEGT. The CDR3 runs to 15 residues. CDR3 coding DNA: TGTGCCAGCAGTTACTCCACAGGGTATAATTCACCCCTCCACTTT. Its protein is CASSYSTGYNSPLHF.

The table lists this clonotype with a few counts. The gene calls are TRBV27 and TRBJ1-1, with D unclear. Germline V gene data show CDR1 as MNHEY and CDR2 as SMNVEV (reference sequence). Trimming removed 6 bases from V and 9 bases from J, with 17 bases in between. This CDR3 spans 13 amino acids. The CDR3 loop reads CASSPSGRSQAFF. The CDR3 DNA is TGTGCCAGCAGCCCCTCGGGGAGGTCGCAAGCTTTCTTT.

Ten or more counts support this clonotype. V gene TRBV7-2 combines with J gene TRBJ1-1; unclear D gene. The CDR3 runs 15 residues. CDR1 SGHTA and CDR2 FQGNSA come from the germline V gene. V was cut by 5 bases and J by 5 bases, with 18 bases left in between. CDR3 residues: CASSPTLTSGTEAFF. CDR3 DNA sequence: TGTGCCAGCAGCCCAACACTAACATCGGGGACTGAAGCTTTCTTT.

This clonotype was detected many times. V gene TRBV30 combines with J gene TRBJ1-1; unclear D gene. Germline CDR1 is GTSNPN and CDR2 is SVGIG (reference sequence). The V end was cut by 0 bases, the J end by 4 bases, with 9 bases between. The CDR3 is 13 residues long. CDR3 residues: CAWSVRGSTEAFF. The CDR3, as DNA: TGTGCCTGGAGTGTACGCGGGAGCACTGAAGCTTTCTTT.

This clonotype appeared many times. This chain connects TRBV7-6 to TRBJ1-4; D call uncertain. The CDR3 consists of 14 residues. The germline V gene has CDR1 SGHVS and CDR2 FNYEAQ. Trimming took off 5 bases at V and 7 bases at J, with 14 bases between the two ends. CDR3 nucleotide sequence: TGTGCCAGCAGCCCCTGGAGTGGCCCTGAAAAACTGTTTTTT. Translating gives CASSPWSGPEKLFF.

In this sample, this clonotype turned up many times. This chain joins TRBV6-2 or TRBV6-3 and TRBJ1-1, with no clear D. Germline loops: CDR1 MNHEY, CDR2 SVGEGT. The CDR3 loop spans 16 amino acids. Deletions cut 0 bases from V and 1 base from J, with 12 bases between. CDR3 protein: CASSYSIWEKNTEAFF. The CDR3 DNA follows: TGTGCCAGCAGTTACTCGATTTGGGAGAAGAACACTGAAGCTTTCTTT.

This clonotype was detected many times. This chain joins TRBV28 and TRBJ2-2; possible D gene TRBD2, 6 bases. Trimming shortened V by 7 bases and J by 6 bases, and 12 bases separated the two germline ends. The length of the CDR3 is 13 residues. CDR1 MDHEN and CDR2 SYDVKM come from the germline V gene. CDR3 coding DNA: TGTGCCAGCATCAGGTCGGGGGCCGGGGAGCTGTTTTTT. Its translation is CASIRSGAGELFF.

This clonotype was found many times. The chain is built from TRBV6-4 and TRBJ2-1; TRBD2 might be the D (6 bases). V was trimmed by 3 bases and J by 4 bases, leaving 13 bases between them. The length of the CDR3 is 15 residues. The germline CDR1 and CDR2 sequences are MRHNA and SNTAGT. DNA for the CDR3: TGTGCCAGCAGTGAAGGTAGCGGAGGTTACAATGAGCAGTTCTTC. Translating gives CASSEGSGGYNEQFF.

This clonotype was seen more than once but under ten times. The V and J genes are TRBV5-1 and TRBJ2-7, with D possibly being TRBD1 (6 bases). Trimming shortened V by 3 bases and J by 2 bases, and 9 bases separated the two germline ends. The CDR3 runs 13 residues. Germline V lookup: CDR1 SGHRS, CDR2 YFSETQ. CDR3 DNA sequence: TGCGCCAGCAGCTCGGACAGACCCTACGAGCAGTACTTC. Its translation is CASSSDRPYEQYF.

In this sample, this clonotype turned up many times. This rearrangement joins TRBV7-2 to TRBJ2-1, with TRBD1 identical over 7 bases. The CDR3 has 14 residues. The germline V gene has CDR1 SGHTA and CDR2 FQGNSA. The ends lost 1 base at V and 7 bases at J; junction bases unmatched: 4. The CDR3 region is CASSLGSRGNEQFF. The CDR3 bases are TGTGCCAGCAGCTTAGGTTCCAGGGGGAATGAGCAGTTCTTC. The entire variable domain, with the rest obtained from reference TRBV7-2 and TRBJ2-1, is as follows: GAGVSQSPSNKVTEKGKDVELRCDPISGHTALYWYRQSLGQGLEFLIYFQGNSAPDKSGLPSDRFSAERTGGSVSTLTIQRTQQEDSAVYLCASSLGSRGNEQFFGPGTRLTVL.

This clonotype was seen ten or more times. The chain is built from TRBV6-5 and TRBJ1-1; D is possibly TRBD1 (5 bases). The germline V gene has CDR1 MNHEY and CDR2 SVGAGI. The CDR3 covers 14 residues. V gave up 0 bases and J gave up 2 bases, with 7 bases separating them. The CDR3 region is CASSYSGANTEAFF. CDR3 DNA: TGTGCCAGCAGTTACTCCGGGGCCAACACTGAAGCTTTCTTT.

This clonotype has ten or more counts. The chain employs TRBV4-3 and TRBJ2-2; 7 bases match TRBD2. This CDR3 has 16 residues. From germline, CDR1 is LGHNA and CDR2 YSLEER. Germline trimming cut 4 bases from V and 1 base from J; bases unmatched to any gene: 6. CDR3: CASSRPASGNTGELFF. DNA for the CDR3: TGCGCCAGCAGCCGGCCCGCTAGCGGGAACACCGGGGAGCTGTTTTTT.

In its sample, this clonotype was seen many times. The CDR3 region is CASSSTDYSNQPQHF. CDR3 nucleotide sequence: TGTGCCAGCAGCTCGACGGATTATAGCAATCAGCCCCAGCATTTT. J is TRBJ1-5 and V is TRBV7-2; no clear D. The CDR3 totals 15 residues. Germline assignment: CDR1 SGHTA and CDR2 FQGNSA. V lost 4 bases and J 0 bases, leaving 10 bases between the germline ends.

This clonotype came up many times. This chain uses TRBV6-5 with TRBJ1-1; D not resolved. Trimming pared 0 bases from V and 3 bases from J, leaving 17 bases between. The CDR3 has 17 amino acids. Germline CDR1 and CDR2: MNHEY and SVGAGI. Here the CDR3 reads CASSYSKRKPGDTEAFF. In DNA form, the CDR3 reads TGTGCCAGCAGTTACTCGAAGAGGAAACCTGGGGACACTGAAGCTTTCTTT.

This clonotype appeared many times. The chain recombines TRBV4-1 with TRBJ1-5; no firm D call. Per germline, CDR1 MGHRA and CDR2 YSYEKL. The V and J ends lost 0 bases and 0 bases respectively, with 12 bases between them. CDR3 length: 17 amino acids. CDR3 sequence reads: CASSQELQYNSNQPQHF. CDR3 nucleotide sequence: TGCGCCAGCAGCCAAGAACTGCAATATAATAGCAATCAGCCCCAGCATTTT.

The table lists this clonotype with many counts. This chain joins TRBV6-2 or TRBV6-3 and TRBJ2-6, with no clear D. CDR3 size: 15 residues. The ends were cut back, 6 bases at V and 0 bases at J, with 9 bases in the middle. Germline V gives CDR1 MNHEY, CDR2 SVGEGT. In nucleotides, the CDR3 is TGTGCCAGCAGCTCAAGGGACTCTGGGGCCAACGTCCTGACTTTC. Protein sequence: CASSSRDSGANVLTF.

This clonotype showed up many times. CDR3 region: CASSQGIRSNSEQYF. DNA of the CDR3: TGCGCCAGCAGCCAAGGAATTAGGTCAAACTCCGAGCAGTACTTC. The chain links TRBV4-3 to TRBJ2-7; D not resolved. V shed 1 base and J shed 6 bases, with 16 bases lying between them. The CDR3 totals 15 residues. CDR1 and CDR2 (germline): LGHNA, YSLEER.

This clonotype was observed many times. The rearrangement links TRBV2 to TRBJ2-3, with TRBD1 identical over 7 bases. The CDR3 spans 16 residues. The germline gives CDR1 SNHLY, CDR2 FYNNEI. V lost 5 bases, J lost 1 base, and 9 bases stayed unmatched. The DNA of the CDR3 is TGTGCCAGCAGTACTACCGACAGGGTTCGCACAGATACGCAGTATTTT. This translates into CASSTTDRVRTDTQYF.

The sample holds many counts of this clonotype. CDR3 amino acids: CASSSGGSGNTIYF. The DNA for the CDR3 is TGTGCCAGCAGCTCGGGGGGCTCTGGAAACACCATATATTTT. The rearrangement links TRBV7-2 to TRBJ1-3, with D maybe TRBD1 (5 bases). Trimming pared 4 bases from V and 0 bases from J, leaving 7 bases between. This CDR3 region has 14 residues. CDR1 is SGHTA and CDR2 is FQGNSA in the germline V gene.